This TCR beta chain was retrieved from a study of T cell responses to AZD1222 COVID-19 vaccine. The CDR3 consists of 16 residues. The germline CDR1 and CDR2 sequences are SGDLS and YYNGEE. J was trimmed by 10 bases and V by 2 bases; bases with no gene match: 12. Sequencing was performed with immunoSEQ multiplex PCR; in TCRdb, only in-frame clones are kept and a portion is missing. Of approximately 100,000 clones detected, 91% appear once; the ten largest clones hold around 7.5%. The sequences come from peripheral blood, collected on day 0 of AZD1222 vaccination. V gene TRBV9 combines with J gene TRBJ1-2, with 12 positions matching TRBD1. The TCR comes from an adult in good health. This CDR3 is CASSVRAGTGGRDYTF. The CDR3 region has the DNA TGTGCCAGCAGCGTTAGAGCCGGGACAGGGGGCCGGGACTACACCTTC.